This record concerns one T cell receptor (beta chain) sequence. What it binds is not known. These data are taken from a study of shared clonotypes between healthy human individuals. The V and J ends lost 6 bases and 0 bases respectively, with 7 bases between them. Germline loops: CDR1 MDHEN, CDR2 SYDVKM. This CDR3 spans 13 amino acids. Assay: immunoSEQ multiplex PCR; the TCRdb copy retains only in-frame clones and omits some. In the table there are just under 350,000 clones, about 73% of which are singletons. The donors, all of them Caucasian adults, lived in Nashville, Tennessee. Study-level findings and limits: Measured sharing among donors was expected to vary with sequencing depth.

The specimen was memory CD4+ T cells sorted from blood. The sample's subset: CD45RA-negative fraction. The V and J genes are TRBV28 and TRBJ2-3; possibly TRBD1 for D (6 bases). The clonotype was recovered from a man aged 25 to 40 in good health. The CDR3: CASRGASTDTQYF. The CDR3 DNA reads as TGTGCCAGCAGGGGGGCTAGCACAGATACGCAGTATTTT.